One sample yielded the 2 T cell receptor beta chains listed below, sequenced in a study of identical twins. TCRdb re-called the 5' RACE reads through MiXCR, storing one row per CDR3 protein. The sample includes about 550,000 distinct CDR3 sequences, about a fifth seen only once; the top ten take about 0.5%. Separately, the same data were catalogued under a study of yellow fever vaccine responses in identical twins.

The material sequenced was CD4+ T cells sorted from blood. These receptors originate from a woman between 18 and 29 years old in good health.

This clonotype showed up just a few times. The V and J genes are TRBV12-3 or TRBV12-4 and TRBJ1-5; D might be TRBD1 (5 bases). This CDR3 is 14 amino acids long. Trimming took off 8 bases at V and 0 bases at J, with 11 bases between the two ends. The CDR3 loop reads CASGLTDSNQPQHF. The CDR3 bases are TGTGCCAGCGGATTGACAGATAGCAATCAGCCCCAGCATTTT.

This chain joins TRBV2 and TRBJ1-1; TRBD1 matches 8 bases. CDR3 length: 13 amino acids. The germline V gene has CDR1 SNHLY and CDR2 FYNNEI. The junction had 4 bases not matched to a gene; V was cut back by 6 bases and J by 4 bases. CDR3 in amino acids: CASRPQGVTEAFF. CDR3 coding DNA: TGTGCCAGCAGGCCACAGGGGGTCACTGAAGCTTTCTTT. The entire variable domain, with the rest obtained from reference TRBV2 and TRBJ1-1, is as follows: EPEVTQTPSHQVTQMGQEVILRCVPISNHLYFYWYRQILGQKVEFLVSFYNNEISEKSEIFDDQFSVERPDGSNFTLKIRSTKLEDSAMYFCASRPQGVTEAFFGQGTRLTVV.